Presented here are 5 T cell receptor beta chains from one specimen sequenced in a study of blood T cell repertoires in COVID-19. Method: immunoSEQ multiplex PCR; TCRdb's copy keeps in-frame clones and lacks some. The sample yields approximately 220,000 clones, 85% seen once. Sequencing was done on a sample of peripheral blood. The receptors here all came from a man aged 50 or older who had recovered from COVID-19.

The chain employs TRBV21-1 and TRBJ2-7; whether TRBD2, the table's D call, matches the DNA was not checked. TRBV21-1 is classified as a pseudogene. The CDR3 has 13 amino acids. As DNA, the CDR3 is TGTGCCAGCAGCAACGAGCGGGAGGGCGAGCAGTACTTC. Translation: CASSNEREGEQYF.

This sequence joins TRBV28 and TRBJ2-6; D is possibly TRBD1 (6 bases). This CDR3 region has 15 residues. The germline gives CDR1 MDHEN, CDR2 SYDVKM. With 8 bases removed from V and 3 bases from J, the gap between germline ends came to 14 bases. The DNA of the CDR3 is TGTGCCAGCGGGTCTCAGGGGCATGGGGCCAACGTCCTGACTTTC. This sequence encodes CASGSQGHGANVLTF.

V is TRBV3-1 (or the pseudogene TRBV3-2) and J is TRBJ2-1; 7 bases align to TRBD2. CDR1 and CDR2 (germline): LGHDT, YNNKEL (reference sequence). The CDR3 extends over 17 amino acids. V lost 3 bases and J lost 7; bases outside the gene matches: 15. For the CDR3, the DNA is TGTGCCAGCAGCCAGCCTTCCGGAGCGGGGCCCCGAAATGAGCAGTTCTTC. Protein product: CASSQPSGAGPRNEQFF.

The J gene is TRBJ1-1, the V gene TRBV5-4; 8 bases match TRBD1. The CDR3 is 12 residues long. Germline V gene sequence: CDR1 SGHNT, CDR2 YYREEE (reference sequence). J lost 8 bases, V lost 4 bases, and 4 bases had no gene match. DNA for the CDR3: TGTGCCAGCAGCCGGGACAGGCTAGAAGCTTTCTTT. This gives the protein CASSRDRLEAFF.

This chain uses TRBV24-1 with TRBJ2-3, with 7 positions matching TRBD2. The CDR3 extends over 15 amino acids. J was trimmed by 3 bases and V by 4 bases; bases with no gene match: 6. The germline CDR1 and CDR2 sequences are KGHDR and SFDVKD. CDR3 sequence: CATSDRGSRTDTQYF. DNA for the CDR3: TGTGCCACCAGTGACCGCGGGAGTCGGACAGATACGCAGTATTTT.